This T cell receptor (beta chain) was identified during a study of response to subunit inactivated influenza vaccine. The sample holds a few counts of this clonotype. Its antigen remains unidentified. Study findings and constraints: Few new T cells, the authors suggested, are recruited by each seasonal influenza vaccination.

V dropped 4 bases and J dropped 4 bases, with 11 bases sitting between them. The CDR3 loop spans 13 amino acids. CDR1 and CDR2 (germline): SGHRS, YFSETQ. One entry per CDR3 protein, called by TCRdb with MiXCR from the RT-PCR reads. Among fewer than 700,000 distinct CDR3 sequences listed, 10% to 15% were seen once. The sequenced sample was PBMCs from blood, obtained 45 days after vaccination. The chain links TRBV5-1 to TRBJ1-1; D is perhaps TRBD1 (6 bases). The clonotype was recovered from a man aged 45-60 years who received an inactivated influenza vaccine. CDR3: CASSRQDVTEAFF. The CDR3 DNA reads TGCGCCAGCAGCAGACAGGACGTCACTGAAGCTTTCTTT.